This T cell receptor (beta chain) appears in the sequencing data of a study of tumor-infiltrating lymphocytes in primary liver carcinoma. For the study at large: Resecting the tumor surgically was how the patients' primary liver carcinoma was treated.

The source of the blood RNA was unsorted whole blood, and germline DNA was extracted as well. At sampling, these chronic HBV carriers had received no treatment. Reverse transcription of roughly 480 ng total RNA with a constant-region primer produced TCR beta cDNA. ARM-PCR, slightly modified, supplied the TCR beta libraries through three nested multiplex PCR rounds. The two initial PCR rounds, about 9 cycles each, used TRBV1-TRBV30 forward and C-beta reverse primers. TCRdb fed the multiplex PCR reads into MiXCR, producing one record per CDR3 protein. The sample has roughly 180,000 distinct CDR3 sequences; 50% to 75% are singletons. Trimming cost V 7 bases and J 2 bases; bases outside gene matches: 3. In germline, CDR1 is ENHRY, CDR2 SYGVKD. This CDR3 has 14 amino acids.

Sequencing was performed on peripheral blood. The clonotype comes from a man aged 40-49 years with primary liver carcinoma and hepatitis B virus infection. The J gene is TRBJ2-2, the V gene TRBV10-3, with 8 bases that match TRBD2. CDR3 protein: CAITAGANTGELFF. In nucleotides, the CDR3 is TGTGCCATCACAGCGGGAGCCAACACCGGGGAGCTGTTTTTT.